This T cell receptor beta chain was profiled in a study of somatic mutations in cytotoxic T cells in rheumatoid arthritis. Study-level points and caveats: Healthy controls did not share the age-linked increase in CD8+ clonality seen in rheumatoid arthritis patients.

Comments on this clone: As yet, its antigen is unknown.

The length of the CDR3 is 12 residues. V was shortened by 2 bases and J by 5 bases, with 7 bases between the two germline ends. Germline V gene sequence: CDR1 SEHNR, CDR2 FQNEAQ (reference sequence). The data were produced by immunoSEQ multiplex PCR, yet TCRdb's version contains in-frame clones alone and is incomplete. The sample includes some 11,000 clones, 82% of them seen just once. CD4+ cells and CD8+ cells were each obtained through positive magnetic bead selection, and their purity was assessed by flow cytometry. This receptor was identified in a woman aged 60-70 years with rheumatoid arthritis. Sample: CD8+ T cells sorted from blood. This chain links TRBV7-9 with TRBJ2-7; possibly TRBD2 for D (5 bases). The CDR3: CASSLLADEQYF. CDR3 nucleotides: TGTGCCAGCAGCTTACTAGCCGACGAGCAGTACTTC.